The 11 T cell receptor beta chains below come from one sample, sequenced in a study of technical replicates of blood from a handful of donors. Assay used: immunoSEQ multiplex PCR; TCRdb lists only in-frame clones, some missing. The table records approximately 76,000 clones, roughly 90% of them present only once. Sequenced material: T cells isolated from PBMCs. The receptors were sampled from a human donor in good health.

This chain uses TRBV5-5 with TRBJ2-7; a weak D match, TRBD1 (6 bases). The CDR3 consists of 13 residues. V lost 1 base and J 5 bases, leaving 10 bases between the germline ends. The germline V gene encodes CDR1 SGHKS and CDR2 YYEKEE (reference sequence). CDR3 region: CASSLTGTHEQYF. CDR3 coding DNA: TGTGCCAGCAGCTTGACAGGGACCCACGAGCAGTACTTC.

CDR3 sequence reads: CASSSTGATNEKLFF. The CDR3 bases are TGCGCCAGCAGCAGCACAGGGGCAACTAATGAAAAACTGTTTTTT. This chain joins TRBV5-1 and TRBJ1-4; 7 bases match TRBD1. Germline V gene data show CDR1 as SGHRS and CDR2 as YFSETQ. The trim removed 4 bases at V and 0 bases at J, leaving 3 bases unmatched. The CDR3 has 15 amino acids.

The chain employs TRBV7-9 and TRBJ2-1, with 7 bases lining up with TRBD2. V gave up 3 bases and J gave up 3 bases; unmatched junction bases: 2. CDR1 and CDR2 (germline): SEHNR, FQNEAQ (reference sequence). The CDR3 has 14 amino acids. CDR3 coding DNA: TGTGCCAGCAGCTTGTCGGGGGGCTACAATGAGCAGTTCTTC. Translation: CASSLSGGYNEQFF.

The V gene is TRBV2, the J gene TRBJ2-1, with TRBD1 matching 11 bases. J gave up 7 bases and V 10 bases, and 9 bases lay outside the gene matches. The CDR3 has 14 amino acids. From germline, CDR1 is SNHLY and CDR2 FYNNEI. The CDR3 DNA sequence: TGTGCCACCAATGAGGACAGGGGGCTGAATGAGCAGTTCTTC. Protein product: CATNEDRGLNEQFF.

V and J are TRBV2 and TRBJ1-2; D call uncertain. Germline V gene lookup returns CDR1 SNHLY and CDR2 FYNNEI. CDR3 length equals 12 residues. The V end was cut by 4 bases, the J end by 11 bases, with 14 bases between. CDR3 nucleotide sequence: TGTGCCAGCAGTGTCGGTCGCCTCGGGTACACCTTC. Translating it yields CASSVGRLGYTF.

This chain connects TRBV5-1 to TRBJ2-7; the D is unclear. Trimming pared 3 bases from V and 3 bases from J, leaving 10 bases between. The CDR3 covers 13 residues. Germline V gene data show CDR1 as SGHRS and CDR2 as YFSETQ. CDR3 bases: TGCGCCAGCAGCTCCACATCTGGCTACGAGCAGTACTTC. Translating gives CASSSTSGYEQYF.

The V call is TRBV5-4, the J call TRBJ2-6, with D perhaps TRBD1 (5 bases). V was shortened by 1 base and J by 4 bases, with 12 bases between the two germline ends. The CDR3 contains 16 residues. From germline, CDR1 is SGHNT and CDR2 YYREEE (reference sequence). This chain's CDR3 is CASSLSGAGGANVLTF. As DNA, the CDR3 is TGTGCCAGCAGCTTGAGTGGGGCAGGAGGGGCCAACGTCCTGACTTTC.

The V and J genes are TRBV2 and TRBJ2-2, with 7 bases matching TRBD2. V shed 8 bases and J 4 bases; nucleotides not matched to a gene: 13. CDR3 length: 16 amino acids. CDR1 is SNHLY and CDR2 is FYNNEI in the germline V gene. In nucleotides, the CDR3 is TGTGCCAGCCGGGGTTTGGCGGGAGTTAGCACCGGGGAGCTGTTTTTT. Its protein is CASRGLAGVSTGELFF. Looking up the rest from reference TRBV2 and TRBJ2-2 gives the full variable domain: EPEVTQTPSHQVTQMGQEVILRCVPISNHLYFYWYRQILGQKVEFLVSFYNNEISEKSEIFDDQFSVERPDGSNFTLKIRSTKLEDSAMYFCASRGLAGVSTGELFFGEGSRLTVL.

To note about this clone: Germline and junction disagree at one end, which may indicate a read error. The chain joins TRBV11-2 to TRBJ2-1; tentatively, D is TRBD2 (5 bases). Germline V gene data show CDR1 as SGHAT and CDR2 as FQNNGV. The CDR3 sequence is 11 residues long. DNA of the CDR3: TGTGCCAGCAGTTTAGACGGAGGCTGGTTCTTC. Translating it yields CASSLDGGWFF. Using reference TRBV11-2 and TRBJ2-1 for the parts outside the CDR3, the full variable domain is EAGVAQSPRYKIIEKRQSVAFWCNPISGHATLYWYQQILGQGPKLLIQFQNNGVVDDSQLPKDRFSAERLKGVDSTLKIQPAKLEDSAVYLCASSLDGGWFFGPGTRLTVL.

J is TRBJ2-3 and V is TRBV10-3, with D possibly matching TRBD2 (5 bases). Germline V gene lookup returns CDR1 ENHRY and CDR2 SYGVKD. The CDR3 totals 18 residues. V lost 0 bases and J lost 2, with 18 bases in between. CDR3 region: CAISESTIAPMNTDTQYF. DNA of the CDR3: TGTGCCATCAGTGAGTCGACGATAGCGCCAATGAACACAGATACGCAGTATTTT.

The chain recombines TRBV7-9 with TRBJ2-7; D perhaps matches TRBD1 (5 bases). Germline CDR1 SEHNR, CDR2 FQNEAQ (reference sequence). Trimming stripped 7 bases from V and 2 bases from J, with 9 bases between. The CDR3 loop spans 12 amino acids. The CDR3 DNA is TGTGCCAGCATGGGGCAGGCCTACGAGCAGTACTTC. This codes for CASMGQAYEQYF.